This record looks at one T cell receptor (beta chain) sequence and its context. No antigen is known for it. Trimming cost V 1 base and J 4 bases, with 13 bases left between them. Looked up from germline, CDR1 is MGHRA and CDR2 is YSYEKL. This CDR3 comprises 15 residues. The sample comes from a study of cytomegalovirus exposure and HLA in healthy donors. General study findings and limits: It emerged from a later analysis that several of the most significant clusters appeared to be linked to common viral pathogens.

Healthy people donating bone marrow made up the donors. 60 Vbeta and 13 Jbeta primers were used in PCR. Assay used: immunoSEQ multiplex PCR; TCRdb lists only in-frame clones, some missing. The table records about 200,000 clones, around 79% of them present only once. The chain recombines TRBV4-1 with TRBJ1-2, with a possible D match to TRBD1 (5 bases). This clonotype originated in a girl aged 2-10 years in good health and CMV-seronegative. The sequenced sample consisted of PBMCs. The CDR3 loop reads CASSQVYRTIYGYTF. The CDR3 coding sequence is TGCGCCAGCAGCCAAGTGTACAGGACGATCTATGGCTACACCTTC.